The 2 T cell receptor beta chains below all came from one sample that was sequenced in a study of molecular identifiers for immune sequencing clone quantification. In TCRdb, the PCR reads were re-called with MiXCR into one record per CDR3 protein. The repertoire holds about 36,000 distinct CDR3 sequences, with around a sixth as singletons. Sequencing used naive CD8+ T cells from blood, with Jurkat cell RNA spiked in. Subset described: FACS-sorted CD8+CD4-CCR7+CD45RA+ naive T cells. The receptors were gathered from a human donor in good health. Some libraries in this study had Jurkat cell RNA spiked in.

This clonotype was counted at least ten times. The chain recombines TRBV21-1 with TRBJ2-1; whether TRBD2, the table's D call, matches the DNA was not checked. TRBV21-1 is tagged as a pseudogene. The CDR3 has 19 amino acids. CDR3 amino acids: CASSKGVRRNPAAYNEQFF. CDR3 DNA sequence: TGTGCCAGCAGCAAAGGGGTCCGGCGGAATCCAGCGGCCTACAATGAGCAGTTCTTC.

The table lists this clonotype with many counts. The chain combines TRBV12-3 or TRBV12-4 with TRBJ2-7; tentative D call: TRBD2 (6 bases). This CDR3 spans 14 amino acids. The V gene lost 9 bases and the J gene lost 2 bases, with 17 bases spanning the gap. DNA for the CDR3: TGTGCCAGTACCGCGGGGCAGGTCGCCTACGAGCAGTACTTC. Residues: CASTAGQVAYEQYF.